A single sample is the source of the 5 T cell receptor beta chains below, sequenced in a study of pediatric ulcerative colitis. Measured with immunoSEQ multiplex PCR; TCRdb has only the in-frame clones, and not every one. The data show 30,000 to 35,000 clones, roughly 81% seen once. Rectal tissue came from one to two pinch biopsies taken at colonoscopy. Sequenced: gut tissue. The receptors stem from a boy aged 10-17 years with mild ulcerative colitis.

The CDR3, as DNA: TGCGCCAGCAGCCAAGACTCCTACGAGCAGTACTTC. Translated: CASSQDSYEQYF. The chain carries TRBV4-1 and TRBJ2-7; no reliable D call. This CDR3 has 12 amino acids. Germline V CDR1 and CDR2: MGHRA, YSYEKL. Trimming cost V 0 bases and J 0 bases, with 0 bases left between them.

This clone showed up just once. CDR3 residues: CASSQIPGLPSVETQYF. The CDR3 DNA reads TGCGCCAGCAGCCAAATTCCGGGACTCCCCAGCGTAGAGACCCAGTACTTC. The rearrangement uses TRBV5-1 and TRBJ2-5, with D tentatively TRBD2 (6 bases). The CDR3 covers 17 residues. Germline V gene lookup returns CDR1 SGHRS and CDR2 YFSETQ. V was clipped by 4 bases and J by 4 bases, with 23 bases between them.

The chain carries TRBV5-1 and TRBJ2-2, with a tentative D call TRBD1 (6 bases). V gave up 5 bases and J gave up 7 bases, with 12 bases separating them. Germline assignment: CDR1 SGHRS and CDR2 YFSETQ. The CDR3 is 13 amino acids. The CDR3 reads CASRKNRDGELFF. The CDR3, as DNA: TGCGCCAGCAGGAAGAACAGGGACGGGGAGCTGTTTTTT.

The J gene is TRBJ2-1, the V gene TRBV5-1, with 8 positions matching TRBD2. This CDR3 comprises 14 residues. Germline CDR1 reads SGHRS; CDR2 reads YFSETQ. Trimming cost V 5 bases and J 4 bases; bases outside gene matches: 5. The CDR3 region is CASSLGGEYNEQFF. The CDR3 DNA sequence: TGCGCCAGCAGTCTCGGGGGGGAATACAATGAGCAGTTCTTC.

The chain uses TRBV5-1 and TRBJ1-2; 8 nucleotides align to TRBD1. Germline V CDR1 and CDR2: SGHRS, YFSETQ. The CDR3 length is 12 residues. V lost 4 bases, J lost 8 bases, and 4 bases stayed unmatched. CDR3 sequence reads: CASSLDRGGYTF. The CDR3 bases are TGCGCCAGCAGCCTCGACAGGGGCGGCTACACCTTC.